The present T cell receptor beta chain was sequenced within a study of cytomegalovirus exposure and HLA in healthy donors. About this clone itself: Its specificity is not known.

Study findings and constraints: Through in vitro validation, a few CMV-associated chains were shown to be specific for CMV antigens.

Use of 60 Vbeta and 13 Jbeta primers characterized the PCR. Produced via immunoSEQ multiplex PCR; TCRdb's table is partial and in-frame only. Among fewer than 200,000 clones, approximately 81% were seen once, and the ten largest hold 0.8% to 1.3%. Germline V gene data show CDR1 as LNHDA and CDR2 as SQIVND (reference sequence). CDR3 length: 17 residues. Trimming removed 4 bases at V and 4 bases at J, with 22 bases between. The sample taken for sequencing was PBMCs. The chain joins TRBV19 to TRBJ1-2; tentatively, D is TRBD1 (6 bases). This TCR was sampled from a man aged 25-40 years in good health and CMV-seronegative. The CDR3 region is CASSTPPTGFLTYGYTF. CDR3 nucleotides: TGTGCCAGTAGTACCCCTCCTACAGGGTTCCTGACCTATGGCTACACCTTC. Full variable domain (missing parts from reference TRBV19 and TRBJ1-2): DGGITQSPKYLFRKEGQNVTLSCEQNLNHDAMYWYRQDPGQGLRLIYYSQIVNDFQKGDIAEGYSVSREKKESFPLTVTSAQKNPTAFYLCASSTPPTGFLTYGYTFGSGTRLTVV.